The following is a T cell receptor (beta chain) sequence with its context. What it binds is not known. The sample is drawn from a study of T cell repertoires in cytomegalovirus infection. TCRdb independently ran MiXCR on the reads; one entry per CDR3 protein. The sample yields some 110,000 distinct CDR3 sequences, over 30% seen once. Sequenced material: CD8+ T cells from cultured PBMCs, taken from culture after CMV antigen stimulation. The TCR comes from a human donor in good health (CMV status not recorded). Some clones in this sample may be carry-over from other donors' samples.

The DNA of the CDR3 is TGTGCCAGCAGCCGGAGGCCCTATGAACCGGGGGACAACGGCTACACCTTC. Its protein is CASSRRPYEPGDNGYTF. The rearrangement uses TRBV7-6 and TRBJ1-2; perhaps TRBD1 as D (6 bases). Per the germline V gene, CDR1 is SGHVS and CDR2 is FNYEAQ. V was pared by 5 bases and J by 8 bases, with 27 bases between. This CDR3 is built from 17 residues.